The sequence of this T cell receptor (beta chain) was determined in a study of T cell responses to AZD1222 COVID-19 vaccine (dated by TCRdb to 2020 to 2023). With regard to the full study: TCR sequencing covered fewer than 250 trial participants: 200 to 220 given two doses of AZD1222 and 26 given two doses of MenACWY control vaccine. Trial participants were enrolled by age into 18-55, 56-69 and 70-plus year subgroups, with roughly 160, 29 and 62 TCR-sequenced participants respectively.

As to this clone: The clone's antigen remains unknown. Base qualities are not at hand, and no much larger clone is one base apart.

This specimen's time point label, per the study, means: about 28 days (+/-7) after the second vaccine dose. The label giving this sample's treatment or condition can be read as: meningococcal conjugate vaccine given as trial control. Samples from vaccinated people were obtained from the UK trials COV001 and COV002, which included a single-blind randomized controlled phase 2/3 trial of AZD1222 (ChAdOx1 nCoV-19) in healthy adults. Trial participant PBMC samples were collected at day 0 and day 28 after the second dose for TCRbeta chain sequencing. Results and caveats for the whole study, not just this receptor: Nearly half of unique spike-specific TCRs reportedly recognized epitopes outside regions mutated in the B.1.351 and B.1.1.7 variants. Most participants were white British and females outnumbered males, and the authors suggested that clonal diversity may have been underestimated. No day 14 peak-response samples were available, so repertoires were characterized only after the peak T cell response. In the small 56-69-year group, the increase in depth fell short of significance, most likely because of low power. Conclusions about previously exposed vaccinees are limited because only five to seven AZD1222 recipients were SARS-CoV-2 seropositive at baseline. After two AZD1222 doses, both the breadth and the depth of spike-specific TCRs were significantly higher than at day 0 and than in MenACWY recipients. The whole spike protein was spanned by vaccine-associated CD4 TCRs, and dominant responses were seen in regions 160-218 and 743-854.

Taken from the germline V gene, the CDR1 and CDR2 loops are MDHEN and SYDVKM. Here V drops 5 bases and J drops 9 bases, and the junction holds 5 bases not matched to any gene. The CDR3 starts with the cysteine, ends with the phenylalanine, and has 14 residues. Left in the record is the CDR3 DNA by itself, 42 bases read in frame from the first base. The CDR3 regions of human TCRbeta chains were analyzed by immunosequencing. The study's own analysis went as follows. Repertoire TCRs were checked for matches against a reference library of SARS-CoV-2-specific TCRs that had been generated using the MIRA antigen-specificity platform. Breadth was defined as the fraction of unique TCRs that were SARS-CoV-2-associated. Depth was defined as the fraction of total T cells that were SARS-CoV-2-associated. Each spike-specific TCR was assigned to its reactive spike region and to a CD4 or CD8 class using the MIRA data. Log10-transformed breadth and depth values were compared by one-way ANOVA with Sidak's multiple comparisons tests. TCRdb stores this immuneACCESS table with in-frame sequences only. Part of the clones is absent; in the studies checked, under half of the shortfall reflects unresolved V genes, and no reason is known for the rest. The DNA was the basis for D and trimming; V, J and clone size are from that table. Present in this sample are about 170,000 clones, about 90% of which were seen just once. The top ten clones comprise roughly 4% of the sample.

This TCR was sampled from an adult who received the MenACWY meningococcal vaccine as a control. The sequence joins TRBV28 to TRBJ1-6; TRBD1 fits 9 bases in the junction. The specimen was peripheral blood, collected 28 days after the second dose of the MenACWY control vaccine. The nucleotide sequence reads TGTGCCAGCAGTGGGGACAGGGAAGGTTCACCCCTCCACTTT. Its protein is CASSGDREGSPLHF.